This T cell receptor (beta chain) was sequenced during a study of CD8 T cells in ankylosing spondylitis. Study-wide points: Some of the motif variants had earlier been found in reactive arthritis patients' fluid and blood.

Each CDR3 protein is one row after TCRdb ran MiXCR on the 5' RACE reads. The sample includes under 450,000 distinct CDR3 sequences, 20% to 25% of them seen just once. V was clipped by 7 bases and J by 4 bases; unmatched bases: 7. Germline V gives CDR1 SQVTM, CDR2 ANQGSEA. This CDR3 region has 14 residues. Only a few counts were recorded for this clonotype. The antigen is not known. Sequences were obtained from blood, either unsorted or a sorted T cell fraction (not recorded which). The V gene is TRBV29-1, the J gene TRBJ2-1; 10 bases are shared with TRBD1. This TCR derives from a male donor with ankylosing spondylitis or in good health (not recorded which). In DNA form, the CDR3 reads TGCAGCGACCGGTCGGGACAGGGGTACAATGAGCAGTTCTTC. Its protein product is CSDRSGQGYNEQFF.